A selection of T cell receptor beta chains follows, all from one sample in a study of shared clonotypes between healthy human individuals. The protocol was immunoSEQ multiplex PCR, while the TCRdb copy is restricted to in-frame clones and leaves out a portion. Of more than 400,000 clones listed, around 96% are singletons. The specimen sequenced was naive CD4+ T cells sorted from blood. The receptors originated from a woman younger than 45 in good health. Both conserved end residues are part of each CDR3. A D gene is named only where the DNA matches it firmly. Only some rows state a clone size, as once, few, many or a class for expanded clones.

j_call clone_size v_call cdr3_length d_call cdr3_nt cdr3_aa
TRBJ1-3 - TRBV11-2 14 - TGTGCCAGCAGCTTACACATCTCTGGAAACACCATATATTTT CASSLHISGNTIYF
TRBJ2-5 - TRBV5-1 15 TRBD1 TGCGCCAGCAGCTTGGCGGCTGGGACAGGGGAGACCCAGTACTTC CASSLAAGTGETQYF
TRBJ1-2 - TRBV28 16 TRBD1 TGTGCCAGCAGGCCCGGGGGCAGGGGGCTTTACTATGGCTACACCTTC CASRPGGRGLYYGYTF
TRBJ1-1 once TRBV7-9 15 - TGTGCCAGCAGCGCCCTTGCGCCGATCGAAGGTGAAGCTTTCTTT CASSALAPIEGEAFF
TRBJ2-7 - TRBV5-4 15 - TGTGCCAGCAGCAGCTCCGTTGGCGACCACTACGAGCAGTACTTC CASSSSVGDHYEQYF
TRBJ2-1 - TRBV11-2 13 - TGTGCCAGCAGCTTAGGGGGGGCGCCGGAGCAGTTCTTC CASSLGGAPEQFF
TRBJ2-7 - TRBV27 15 TRBD2 TGTGCCAGCAGTTTAAGGACTAGCGGGACCTACGAGCAGTACTTC CASSLRTSGTYEQYF
TRBJ1-1 - TRBV19 13 - TGTGCCAGTACCGACACAGTGAACACTGAAGCTTTCTTT CASTDTVNTEAFF
TRBJ2-1 - TRBV5-1 15 TRBD2 TGCGCCAGCAGCTTCGGCCTAGCGGGAGGCGATGAGCAGTTCTTC CASSFGLAGGDEQFF
TRBJ2-7 once TRBV6-5 11 - TGTGCCAGCGGGGGTAGCTACGAGCAGTACTTC CASGGSYEQYF
TRBJ1-5 once TRBV7-8 16 - TGTGCCAGCAGCCCGTACAGGGTGCCGAGCAATCAGCCCCAGCATTTT CASSPYRVPSNQPQHF
TRBJ2-7 once TRBV10-2 14 TRBD2 TGCGCCAGCAAGGAGACTAGCGGGGGCTACGAGCAGTACTTC CASKETSGGYEQYF
TRBJ1-3 once TRBV28 16 - TGTGCCAGCAGTCTCCGGCAGCCAGTCTCTGGAAACACCATATATTTT CASSLRQPVSGNTIYF
TRBJ2-2 once TRBV7-9 15 - TGTGCCAGCAGCTTTCCACGGGCGGTCACCGGGGAGCTGTTTTTT CASSFPRAVTGELFF
TRBJ2-1 - TRBV4-2 16 TRBD1 TGTGCCAGCAGCCAAGATCAGGGGACAGGTGACAATGAGCAGTTCTTC CASSQDQGTGDNEQFF
TRBJ2-7 - TRBV5-6 15 TRBD1 TGTGCCAGCAGAATCTTCGGGACAGGAGGCGACGAGCAGTACTTC CASRIFGTGGDEQYF
TRBJ2-7 - TRBV6-6 14 - TGTGCCAGCAGTTACTCGAGGGGGGGGGTGGAGCAGTACTTC CASSYSRGGVEQYF
TRBJ2-1 - TRBV6-4 15 TRBD2 TGTGCCAGCAGCAGTGGTGCAGCGGGGTACAATGAGCAGTTCTTC CASSSGAAGYNEQFF
TRBJ2-5 - TRBV28 15 TRBD1 TGTGCCAGCAGTCCATGGCGGGACAGGCAAGAGACCCAGTACTTC CASSPWRDRQETQYF
TRBJ1-2 - TRBV6-1 15 TRBD1 TGTGCCAGCAGTGGGGGCGCAGGGGGCCACTATGGCTACACCTTC CASSGGAGGHYGYTF
TRBJ2-5 - TRBV5-1 15 - TGCGCCAGCAGCTTGTCAGGGGCTACCCAAGAGACCCAGTACTTC CASSLSGATQETQYF
TRBJ2-2 - TRBV11-3 16 TRBD1 TGTGCCAGCTCGGGACAGGGTGATAGTAACACCGGGGAGCTGTTTTTT CASSGQGDSNTGELFF
TRBJ2-2 - TRBV7-3 13 - TGTGCCAGCAGCTCCACAGTGACCGGGGAGCTGTTTTTT CASSSTVTGELFF
TRBJ2-1 - TRBV27 15 TRBD2 TGTGCCAGCTCGCGTCTAGCGGGGGGATACAATGAGCAGTTCTTC CASSRLAGGYNEQFF
TRBJ1-4 - TRBV28 14 - TGTGCCAGCAGTCGTTTGGCGGGTGGAGAAAAACTGTTTTTT CASSRLAGGEKLFF
TRBJ2-1 - TRBV7-2 14 - TGTGCCAGCACCGTGGGGGGCCTGAGGAATGAGCAGTTCTTC CASTVGGLRNEQFF
TRBJ1-1 - TRBV19 13 - TGTGCCAGTAGTAAGTCGGGGGCCCCTGAAGCTTTCTTT CASSKSGAPEAFF
TRBJ2-3 once TRBV6-1 15 TRBD2 TGTGCCAGCAGGAGGACTAGTGGAGGCACAGATACGCAGTATTTT CASRRTSGGTDTQYF
TRBJ2-5 - TRBV18 15 TRBD2 TGTGCCAGCTCACCACTAGCGGGAGCCCAAGAGACCCAGTACTTC CASSPLAGAQETQYF
TRBJ2-4 - TRBV5-1 15 TRBD1 TGCGCCAGCAGCTTGCAAGGGGGCCTTGAAAACATTCAGTACTTC CASSLQGGLENIQYF
TRBJ1-1 - TRBV28 15 - TGTGCCAGCAGTTTACACGCGGTTCCGAACACTGAAGCTTTCTTT CASSLHAVPNTEAFF
TRBJ2-5 - TRBV2 16 TRBD2 TGTGCCAGCAGCGATCGACTAGCGGGAGGGGGGGAGACCCAGTACTTC CASSDRLAGGGETQYF
TRBJ1-1 - TRBV7-9 15 TRBD1 TGTGCCAGCAGCCCGATGGGACAGATGAACACTGAAGCTTTCTTT CASSPMGQMNTEAFF
TRBJ2-1 - TRBV9 14 TRBD1 TGTGCCAGCAGTCCGGGACAGGGGATGGGTGAGCAGTTCTTC CASSPGQGMGEQFF
TRBJ1-6 - TRBV4-1 18 - TGCGCCAGCAGCCAACACCTTTTGCGGGGTTGGAGTAATTCACCCCTCCACTTT CASSQHLLRGWSNSPLHF
TRBJ2-6 - TRBV5-8 17 TRBD2 TGTGCCAGCAGCACGACGGGAGGGGCATCTGGGGCCAACGTCCTGACTTTC CASSTTGGASGANVLTF
TRBJ2-7 - TRBV5-4 16 - TGTGCCAGCAGCTGGGGGACATCGGAACTATTGTACGAGCAGTACTTC CASSWGTSELLYEQYF
TRBJ1-1 - TRBV9 14 - TGTGCCAGCAGCGTGACTTGGGGGAACACTGAAGCTTTCTTT CASSVTWGNTEAFF
TRBJ2-7 - TRBV25-1 14 - TGTGCCAGCAGGGAAGTGACAGGATCCTACGAGCAGTACTTC CASREVTGSYEQYF
TRBJ2-5 - TRBV18 13 - TGTGCCAGCTCTTTGGGGGCCCAAGAGACCCAGTACTTC CASSLGAQETQYF
TRBJ1-5 - TRBV28 15 - TGTGCCAGCAGTCCCCCAGGGGTCGGGTTTTGGCCCCAGCATTTT CASSPPGVGFWPQHF
TRBJ1-5 - TRBV6-1 14 TRBD1 TGTGCCAGCAGTTGGCAGGGGGACAATCAGCCCCAGCATTTT CASSWQGDNQPQHF
TRBJ1-3 - TRBV4-1 15 - TGCGCCAGCAGCCCTGGAGCTGTCTCTGGAAACACCATATATTTT CASSPGAVSGNTIYF
TRBJ1-2 once TRBV2 14 TRBD1 TGTGCCAGCAGTGAGACACAGGGGGTTGGGGGCTACACCTTC CASSETQGVGGYTF
TRBJ2-7 - TRBV5-4 14 - TGTGCCAGCAGCTTTGAGCGGAGCGGGTACGAGCAGTACTTC CASSFERSGYEQYF
TRBJ2-6 - TRBV18 18 - TGTGCCAGCTCACCGTCGCGGGCTGGGCCCTCTGGGGCCAACGTCCTGACTTTC CASSPSRAGPSGANVLTF
TRBJ1-3 - TRBV28 13 TRBD1 TGTGCCAGCAGTTTACCTGACAGGGGGGACATATATTTT CASSLPDRGDIYF
TRBJ2-2 - TRBV6-5 13 TRBD1 TGTGCCAGCAGTTCAGGGGGCACCGGGGAGCTGTTTTTT CASSSGGTGELFF
TRBJ2-1 - TRBV7-2 15 TRBD2 TGTGCCAGCAGCTTAAGCGGGAGGGTAAGGAATGAGCAGTTCTTC CASSLSGRVRNEQFF
TRBJ1-5 - TRBV7-2 13 - TGTGCCAGCAGCTTACCTGACTATCAGCCCCAGCATTTT CASSLPDYQPQHF
TRBJ2-5 once TRBV5-4 14 TRBD1 TGTGCCAGCAGTCGACAGGGGGTCAGCGAGACCCAGTACTTC CASSRQGVSETQYF
TRBJ2-5 - TRBV5-8 17 TRBD2 TGTGCCAGCAGCTTGGTGGGGTACCCCAGCGGGGGAGAGACCCAGTACTTC CASSLVGYPSGGETQYF
TRBJ1-3 - TRBV5-1 15 - TGCGCCAGCAGCACCGCAGGACCCAAGGGAAACACCATATATTTT CASSTAGPKGNTIYF